These 5 T cell receptor beta chains were all obtained from the same sample, sequenced in a study of OX40 agonist ivuxolimab in advanced cancers. Here immunoSEQ multiplex PCR was the method, and the copy in TCRdb shows in-frame clones only, minus some. The top ten clones hold approximately 0.99% of a sample with roughly 69,000 clones, 85% to 95% of them seen once. The material sequenced was CD4+ or CD8+ T cells sorted from blood, taken in a trial of the OX40 agonist ivuxolimab. The source of these receptors is an adult with an advanced solid tumor such as melanoma, head and neck, liver or kidney cancer.

The chain is built from TRBV11-3 and TRBJ2-1; D is perhaps TRBD2 (7 bases). Trimming left V 7 bases short and J 4 bases short, with 17 bases between. CDR1 is SGHNT, CDR2 YENEEA, per germline. This CDR3 region has 15 residues. The CDR3 here is CASNGGGGGYNEQFF. The CDR3 DNA sequence: TGTGCCAGCAACGGTGGGGGGGGCGGTTACAATGAGCAGTTCTTC.

The gene calls are TRBV14 and TRBJ1-2; D gene ambiguous. V lost 0 bases to trimming and J lost 4 bases, with 6 bases between them. From germline, CDR1 is SGHDN and CDR2 FVKESK. CDR3 length: 13 residues. This CDR3 reads CASSQDWSYGYTF. The CDR3 nucleotides are TGTGCCAGCAGCCAAGATTGGAGCTATGGCTACACCTTC.

The chain combines TRBV7-3 with TRBJ1-1; D remains ambiguous. The germline V and J ends were trimmed by 1 base and 3 bases, with 12 bases remaining between them. The CDR3 is 15 amino acids. Germline loops: CDR1 SGHTA, CDR2 FQGTGA. Here the CDR3 reads CASSLNRVDDTEAFF. CDR3 coding DNA: TGTGCCAGCAGCTTAAACCGGGTTGATGACACTGAAGCTTTCTTT.

The CDR3 nucleotides are TGTGCCAGCAGCCCCCGGGACGGGGACTATGGCTACACCTTC. It is translated as CASSPRDGDYGYTF. The V call is TRBV9, the J call TRBJ1-2; TRBD1 might be the D (5 bases). The CDR3 sequence is 14 residues long. Germline CDR1 SGDLS, CDR2 YYNGEE. V lost 4 bases and J 3 bases, leaving 13 bases between the germline ends.

The CDR3 is CAGDRPGKSPYEQYF. The CDR3 DNA reads TGTGCCGGGGACAGGCCTGGTAAGTCCCCGTACGAGCAGTACTTC. The chain combines TRBV5-8 with TRBJ2-7; 8 nucleotides agree with TRBD1. This CDR3 contains 15 residues. The germline CDR1 and CDR2 sequences are SGHTS and YDEGEE. Unmatched junction bases numbered 16, after V lost 10 bases and J lost 4 bases.